This T cell receptor beta chain is from a study of CD4 and CD8 cells across lung adenocarcinoma regions. Remarks on this clonotype: Germline is not matched at one junction end, which may reflect a read error.

TCRdb called the PCR reads again in MiXCR, with one record for every CDR3 protein. The sample has roughly 10,000 distinct CDR3 sequences, 46% seen once. This CDR3 is 15 amino acids long. CDR1 and CDR2 from the germline V gene are MNHNS and SASEGT. The sequenced material came from CD8+ T cells from the margin of a lung tumor. This receptor was taken from a male donor with lung adenocarcinoma. The CD4 and CD8 labels of this study may be unreliable. The chain uses TRBV6-1 and TRBJ2-1; possible D gene TRBD2, 7 bases. CDR3 nucleotides: TGTGCCAGCAGTGAAGGGGGCCAGAGGGGGGGGGAGCAGTTTTTC. Protein: CASSEGGQRGGEQFF.